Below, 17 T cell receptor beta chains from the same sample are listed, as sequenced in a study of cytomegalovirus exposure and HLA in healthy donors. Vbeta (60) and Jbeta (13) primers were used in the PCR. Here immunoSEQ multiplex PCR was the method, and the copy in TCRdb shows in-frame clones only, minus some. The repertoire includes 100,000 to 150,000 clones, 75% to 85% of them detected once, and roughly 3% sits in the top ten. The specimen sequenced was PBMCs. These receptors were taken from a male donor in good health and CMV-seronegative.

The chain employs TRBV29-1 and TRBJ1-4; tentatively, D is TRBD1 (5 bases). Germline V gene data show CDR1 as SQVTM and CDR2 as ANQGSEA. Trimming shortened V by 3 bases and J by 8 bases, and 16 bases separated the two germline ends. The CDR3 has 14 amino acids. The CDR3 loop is CSVEEGQGGEKLFF. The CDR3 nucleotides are TGCAGCGTTGAGGAGGGGCAGGGAGGGGAAAAACTGTTTTTT.

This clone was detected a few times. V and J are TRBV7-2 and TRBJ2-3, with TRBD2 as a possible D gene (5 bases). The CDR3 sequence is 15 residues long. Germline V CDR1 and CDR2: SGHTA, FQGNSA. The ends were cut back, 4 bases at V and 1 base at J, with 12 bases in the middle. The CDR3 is CASSSPERGTDTQYF. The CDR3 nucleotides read TGTGCCAGCAGCTCACCGGAGAGGGGCACAGATACGCAGTATTTT.

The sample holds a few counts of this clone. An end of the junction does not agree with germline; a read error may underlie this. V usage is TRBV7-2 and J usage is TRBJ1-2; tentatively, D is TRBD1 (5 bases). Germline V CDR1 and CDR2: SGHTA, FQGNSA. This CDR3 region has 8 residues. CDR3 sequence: CASTRDCF. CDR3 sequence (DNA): TGTGCCAGCACCCGGGACTGCTTC.

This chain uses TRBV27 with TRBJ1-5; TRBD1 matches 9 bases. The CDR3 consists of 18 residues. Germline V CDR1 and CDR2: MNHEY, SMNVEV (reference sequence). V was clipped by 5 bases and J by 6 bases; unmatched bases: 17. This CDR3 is CASSRTQLRTGDGQPQHF. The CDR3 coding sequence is TGTGCCAGCAGTCGTACCCAACTCAGGACAGGGGATGGTCAGCCCCAGCATTTT.

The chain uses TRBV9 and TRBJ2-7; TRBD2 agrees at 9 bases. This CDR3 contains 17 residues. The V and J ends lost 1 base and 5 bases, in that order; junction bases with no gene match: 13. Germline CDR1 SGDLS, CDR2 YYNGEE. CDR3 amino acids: CASSVLGDLAGNDEQYF. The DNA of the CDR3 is TGTGCCAGCAGCGTATTAGGCGACCTAGCGGGAAACGACGAGCAGTACTTC. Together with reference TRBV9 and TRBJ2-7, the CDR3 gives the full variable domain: DSGVTQTPKHLITATGQRVTLRCSPRSGDLSVYWYQQSLDQGLQFLIQYYNGEERAKGNILERFSAQQFPDLHSELNLSSLELGDSALYFCASSVLGDLAGNDEQYFGPGTRLTVT.

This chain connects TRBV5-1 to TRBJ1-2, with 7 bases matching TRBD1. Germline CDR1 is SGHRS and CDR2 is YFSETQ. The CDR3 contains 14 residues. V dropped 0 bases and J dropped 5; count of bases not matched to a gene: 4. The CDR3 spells CASSLAPTGYGYTF. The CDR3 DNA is TGCGCCAGCAGCTTGGCCCCGACAGGGTATGGCTACACCTTC.

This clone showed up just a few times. The CDR3 nucleotides read TGTGCCAGCTACGAGGGCGCTGGAAACACCATATATTTT. Its translation is CASYEGAGNTIYF. This chain joins TRBV14 and TRBJ1-3, with no clear D. V dropped 8 bases and J dropped 2 bases, with 10 bases sitting between them. The CDR3 extends over 13 amino acids. Germline V gene sequence: CDR1 SGHDN, CDR2 FVKESK.

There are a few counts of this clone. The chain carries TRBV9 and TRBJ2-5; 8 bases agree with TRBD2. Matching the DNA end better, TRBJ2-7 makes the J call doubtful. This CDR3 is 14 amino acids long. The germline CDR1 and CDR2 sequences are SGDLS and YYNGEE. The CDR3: CASMKGLAGYEQYF. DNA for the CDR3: TGTGCCAGCATGAAAGGGCTAGCGGGCTACGAGCAGTACTTC.

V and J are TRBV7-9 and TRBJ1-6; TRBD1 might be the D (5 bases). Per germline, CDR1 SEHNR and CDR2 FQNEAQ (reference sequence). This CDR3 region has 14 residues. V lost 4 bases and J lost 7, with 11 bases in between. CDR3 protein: CASSWRQSNSPLHF. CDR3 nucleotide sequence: TGTGCCAGCAGCTGGAGACAGAGCAATTCACCCCTCCACTTT.

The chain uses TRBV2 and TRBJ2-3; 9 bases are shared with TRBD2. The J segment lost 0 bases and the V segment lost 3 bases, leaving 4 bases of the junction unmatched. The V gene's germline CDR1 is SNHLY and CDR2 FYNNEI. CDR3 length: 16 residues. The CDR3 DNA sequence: TGTGCCAGCAGTGAGACTAGCGGCTCTAGCACAGATACGCAGTATTTT. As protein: CASSETSGSSTDTQYF.

The CDR3 nucleotides read TGCGCCAGCAGCGAGGCGGGGCCCTATGGCTACACCTTC. Protein sequence: CASSEAGPYGYTF. The J gene is TRBJ1-2, the V gene TRBV4-1, with D perhaps TRBD1 (5 bases). The germline CDR1 and CDR2 sequences are MGHRA and YSYEKL. The CDR3 is 13 residues long. V lost 5 bases to trimming and J lost 4 bases, with 11 bases between them.

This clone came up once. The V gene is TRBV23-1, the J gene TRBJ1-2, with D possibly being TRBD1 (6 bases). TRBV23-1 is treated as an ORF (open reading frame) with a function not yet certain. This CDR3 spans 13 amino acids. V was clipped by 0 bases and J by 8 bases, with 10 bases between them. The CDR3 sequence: CASSQSRGYGYTF. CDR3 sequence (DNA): TGCGCCAGCAGTCAATCGAGGGGGTACGGCTACACCTTC.

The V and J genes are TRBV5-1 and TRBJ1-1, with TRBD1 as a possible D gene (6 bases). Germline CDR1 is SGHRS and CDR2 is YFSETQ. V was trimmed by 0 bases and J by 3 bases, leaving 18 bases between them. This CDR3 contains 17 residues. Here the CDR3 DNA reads TGCGCCAGCAGCTTGGCCGGGACGACAGGCGCGCACACTGAAGCTTTCTTT. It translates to CASSLAGTTGAHTEAFF.

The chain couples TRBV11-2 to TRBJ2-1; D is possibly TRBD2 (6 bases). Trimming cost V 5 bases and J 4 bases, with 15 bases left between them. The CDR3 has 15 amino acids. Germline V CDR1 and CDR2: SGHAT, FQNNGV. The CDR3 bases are TGTGCCAGCAGCCAGGCTGGGAGGACGTACAATGAGCAGTTCTTC. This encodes CASSQAGRTYNEQFF. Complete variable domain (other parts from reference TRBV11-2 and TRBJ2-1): EAGVAQSPRYKIIEKRQSVAFWCNPISGHATLYWYQQILGQGPKLLIQFQNNGVVDDSQLPKDRFSAERLKGVDSTLKIQPAKLEDSAVYLCASSQAGRTYNEQFFGPGTRLTVL.

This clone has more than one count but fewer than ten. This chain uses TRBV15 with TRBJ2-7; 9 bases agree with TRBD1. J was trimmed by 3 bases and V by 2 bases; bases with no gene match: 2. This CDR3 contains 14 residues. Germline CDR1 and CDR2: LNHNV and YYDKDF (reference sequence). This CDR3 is CATSRRTGVYEQYF. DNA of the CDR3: TGTGCCACCAGCAGACGGACAGGGGTCTACGAGCAGTACTTC.

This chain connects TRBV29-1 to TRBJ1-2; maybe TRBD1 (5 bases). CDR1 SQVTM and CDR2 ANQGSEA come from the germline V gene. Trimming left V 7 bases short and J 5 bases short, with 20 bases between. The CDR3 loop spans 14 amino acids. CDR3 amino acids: CSAKTDSLGYGYTF. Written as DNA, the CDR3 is TGCAGCGCCAAGACAGATTCCCTAGGGTATGGCTACACCTTC. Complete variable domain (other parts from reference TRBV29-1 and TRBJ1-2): SAVISQKPSRDICQRGTSLTIQCQVDSQVTMMFWYRQQPGQSLTLIATANQGSEATYESGFVIDKFPISRPNLTFSTLTVSNMSPEDSSIYLCSAKTDSLGYGYTFGSGTRLTVV.

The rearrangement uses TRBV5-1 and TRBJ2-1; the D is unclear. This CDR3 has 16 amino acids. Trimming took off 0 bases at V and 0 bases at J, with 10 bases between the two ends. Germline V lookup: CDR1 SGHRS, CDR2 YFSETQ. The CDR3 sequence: CASSLDTASSYNEQFF. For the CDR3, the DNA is TGCGCCAGCAGCTTGGATACTGCGAGCTCCTACAATGAGCAGTTCTTC. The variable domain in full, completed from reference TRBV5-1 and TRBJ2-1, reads KAGVTQTPRYLIKTRGQQVTLSCSPISGHRSVSWYQQTPGQGLQFLFEYFSETQRNKGNFPGRFSGRQFSNSRSEMNVSTLELGDSALYLCASSLDTASSYNEQFFGPGTRLTVL.